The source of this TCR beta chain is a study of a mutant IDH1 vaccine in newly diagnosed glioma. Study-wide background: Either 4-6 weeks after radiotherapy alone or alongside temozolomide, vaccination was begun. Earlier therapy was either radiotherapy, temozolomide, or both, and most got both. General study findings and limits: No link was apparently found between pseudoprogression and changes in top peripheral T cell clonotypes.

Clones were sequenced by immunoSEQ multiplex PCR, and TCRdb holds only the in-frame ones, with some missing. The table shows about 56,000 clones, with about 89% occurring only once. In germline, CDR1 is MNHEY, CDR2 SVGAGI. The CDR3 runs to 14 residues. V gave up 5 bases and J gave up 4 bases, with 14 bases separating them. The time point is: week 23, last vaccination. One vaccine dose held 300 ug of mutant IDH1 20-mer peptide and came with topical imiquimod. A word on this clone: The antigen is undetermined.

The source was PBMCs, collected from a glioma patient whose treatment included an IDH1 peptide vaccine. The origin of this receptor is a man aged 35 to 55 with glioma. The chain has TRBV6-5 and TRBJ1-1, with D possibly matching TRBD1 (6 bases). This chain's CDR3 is CASSKPTGSTEAFF. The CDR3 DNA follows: TGTGCCAGCAGTAAACCCACAGGGAGCACTGAAGCTTTCTTT.